Described below is a single TCR beta chain sequence and its context. Its target is not known. From germline, CDR1 is MDHEN and CDR2 SYDVKM. V shed 7 bases, J shed 7 bases, and the junction held 25 bases outside the gene matches. The CDR3 covers 20 residues. The table came from immunoSEQ multiplex PCR; TCRdb's copy has only in-frame clones and leaves some out. The sample has 75,000 to 90,000 clones, 90% to 97% seen once; the top ten hold just over 0.03%. It was from resections taken during corrective heart surgery that the thymus tissue came. The record originates from a study of human thymus T cells. General study points: Among thymic and blood repertoires, usage of V and J genes appeared biased.

The chain has TRBV28 and TRBJ1-4; 9 bases map to TRBD1. This clonotype was obtained from a boy under three years old with a congenital heart defect but otherwise immunologically healthy. Source material: thymus tissue. The CDR3 reads CASTYEGRQGEGPLGEKLFF. In DNA form, the CDR3 reads TGTGCCAGCACCTACGAAGGCCGACAGGGGGAAGGACCATTGGGTGAAAAACTGTTTTTT.